Listed below are T cell receptor beta chains from one sample, sequenced in a study of T cells in Graves' hyperthyroidism and ophthalmopathy. Each CDR3 protein is one row after TCRdb ran MiXCR on the multiplex PCR reads. The sample yields approximately 530,000 distinct CDR3 sequences, over 15% seen once. Sequencing was performed on blood. All receptors derive from a woman between 18 and 30 years old with Graves' hyperthyroidism. The conserved cysteine and the conserved F or W are not part of the CDR3 here.

>TRBV20-1|TRBJ2-7
REVGQGPLEQY
>TRBV24-1|TRBJ2-5
ATSDGGQETQY
>TRBV2|TRBJ2-3
ASSVDRPDTQY
>TRBV28|TRBJ2-7
ASSYSPGSYEQY
>TRBV4-1|TRBJ2-7
ASSQDETSGGSYEQY
>TRBV7-9|TRBJ1-2
ASSPPGDYGYT
>TRBV7-9|TRBJ2-3
ASSLSGSTDTQY
>TRBV30|TRBJ2-1
AWSHLGGGQF
>TRBV28|TRBJ2-1
ASSRMRQGRNEQF
>TRBV18|TRBJ2-2
ASSPASGSTGELF
>TRBV30|TRBJ2-7
AWSVGSLSYEQY
>TRBV24-1|TRBJ2-5
ATSDLSGGRWETQY
>TRBV7-8|TRBJ2-7
ASSLAAIPYEQY
>TRBV7-9|TRBJ1-2
ASSLAGGAVRVGYT
>TRBV2|TRBJ2-4
ASSEQVVANIQY
>TRBV7-3|TRBJ2-1
ASSLRGATYNEQF
>TRBV10-3|TRBJ2-2
AITRETGGELF
>TRBV4-1|TRBJ1-1
ASSQRTDEAF
>TRBV7-9|TRBJ2-7
AISLGGGQLGYVQY
>TRBV20-1|TRBJ2-3
SARTSGASTDTQY
>TRBV6-2/TRBV6-3|TRBJ1-5
ASSTRPIRSNQPQH
>TRBV7-2|TRBJ2-7
ASSLAAGGPYEQY
>TRBV20-1|TRBJ1-2
SASSLDRAGGYT
>TRBV19|TRBJ1-2
ASSTKTGAISNGYT
>TRBV2|TRBJ1-1
ASSFLPGTLNTEAF
>TRBV5-1|TRBJ2-7
ASSASGLSYEQY
>TRBV20-1|TRBJ2-5
SARDGTLFSGDQRETQY
>TRBV29-1|TRBJ2-7
SARGDERSYEQY
>TRBV5-1|TRBJ2-1
ASSLLASGRALYNEQF
>TRBV29-1|TRBJ1-2
SVVAGSYGYT
>TRBV6-1|TRBJ2-1
ASSEDRVISYEQF